This T cell receptor beta chain appears in the sequencing data of a study of control samples from healthy donors and cancer patients. The CDR3 loop spans 13 amino acids. Germline V gene sequence: CDR1 MNHEY, CDR2 SVGAGI. V dropped 6 bases and J dropped 8 bases, with 16 bases sitting between them. TCRdb's copy holds only in-frame clones and misses some; the assay was immunoSEQ multiplex PCR. The sample lists 170,000 or so clones, approximately 92% occurring once. V and J are TRBV6-5 and TRBJ1-2; D is unresolved. The TCR sequence derives from a man aged 18-30 years in good health. The sample comprised blood. CDR3 DNA: TGTGCCAGCAGCGTTGACGGTGTATGGGGCTACACCTTC. As protein: CASSVDGVWGYTF.